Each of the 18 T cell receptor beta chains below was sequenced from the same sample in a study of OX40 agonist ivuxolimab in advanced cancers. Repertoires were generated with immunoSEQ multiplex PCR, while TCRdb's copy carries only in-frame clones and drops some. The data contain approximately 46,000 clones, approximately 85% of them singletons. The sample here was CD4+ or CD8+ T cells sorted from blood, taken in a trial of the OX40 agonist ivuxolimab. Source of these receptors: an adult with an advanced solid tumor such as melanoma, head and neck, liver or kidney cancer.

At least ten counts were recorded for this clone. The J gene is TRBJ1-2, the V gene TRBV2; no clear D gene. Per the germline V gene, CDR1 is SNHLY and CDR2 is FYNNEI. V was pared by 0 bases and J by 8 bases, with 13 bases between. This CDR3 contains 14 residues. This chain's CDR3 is CASSEAVGLVGYTF. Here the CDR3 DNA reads TGTGCCAGCAGTGAAGCGGTCGGGTTAGTAGGCTACACCTTC.

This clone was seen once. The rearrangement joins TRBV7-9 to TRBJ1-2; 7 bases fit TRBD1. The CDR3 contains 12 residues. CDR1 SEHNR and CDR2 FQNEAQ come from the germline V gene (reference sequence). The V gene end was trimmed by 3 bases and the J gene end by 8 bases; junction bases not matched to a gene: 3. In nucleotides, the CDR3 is TGTGCCAGCAGCTTGACAGGGATCGGCTACACCTTC. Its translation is CASSLTGIGYTF.

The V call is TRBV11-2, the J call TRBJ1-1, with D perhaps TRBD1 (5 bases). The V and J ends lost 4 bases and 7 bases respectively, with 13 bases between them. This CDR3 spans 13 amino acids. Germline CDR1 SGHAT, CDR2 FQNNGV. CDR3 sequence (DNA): TGTGCCAGCAGCTCCGGACCGGGGCGTGAAGCTTTCTTT. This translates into CASSSGPGREAFF.

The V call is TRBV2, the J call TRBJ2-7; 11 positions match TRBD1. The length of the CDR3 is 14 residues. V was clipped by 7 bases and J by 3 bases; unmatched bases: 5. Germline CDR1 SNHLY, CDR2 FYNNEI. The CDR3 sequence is CASTGGQGVYEQYF. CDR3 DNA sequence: TGTGCCAGCACGGGGGGACAGGGGGTCTACGAGCAGTACTTC.

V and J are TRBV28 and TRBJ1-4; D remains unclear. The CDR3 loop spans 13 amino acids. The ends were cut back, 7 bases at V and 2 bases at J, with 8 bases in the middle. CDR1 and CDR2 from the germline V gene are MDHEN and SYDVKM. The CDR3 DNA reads TGTGCCAGCACGGGTTGGACTAATGAAAAACTGTTTTTT. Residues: CASTGWTNEKLFF. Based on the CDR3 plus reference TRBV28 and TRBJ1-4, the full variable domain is DVKVTQSSRYLVKRTGEKVFLECVQDMDHENMFWYRQDPGLGLRLIYFSYDVKMKEKGDIPEGYSVSREKKERFSLILESASTNQTSMYLCASTGWTNEKLFFGSGTQLSVL.

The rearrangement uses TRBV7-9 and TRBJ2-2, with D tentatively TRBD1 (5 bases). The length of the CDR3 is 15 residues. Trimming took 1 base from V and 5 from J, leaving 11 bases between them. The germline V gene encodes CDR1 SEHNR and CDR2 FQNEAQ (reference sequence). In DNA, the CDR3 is TGTGCCAGCAGCTTAGGGCAGGGCCGGACCGGGGAGCTGTTTTTT. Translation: CASSLGQGRTGELFF.

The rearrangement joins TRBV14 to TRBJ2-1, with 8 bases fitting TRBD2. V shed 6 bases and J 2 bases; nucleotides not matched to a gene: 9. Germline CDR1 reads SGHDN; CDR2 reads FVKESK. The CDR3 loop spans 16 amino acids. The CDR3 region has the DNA TGTGCCAGCAGTTTCCGGGGGGGCACCCCCTACAATGAGCAGTTCTTC. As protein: CASSFRGGTPYNEQFF. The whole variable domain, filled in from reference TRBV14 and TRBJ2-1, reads EAGVTQFPSHSVIEKGQTVTLRCDPISGHDNLYWYRRVMGKEIKFLLHFVKESKQDESGMPNNRFLAERTGGTYSTLKVQPAELEDSGVYFCASSFRGGTPYNEQFFGPGTRLTVL.

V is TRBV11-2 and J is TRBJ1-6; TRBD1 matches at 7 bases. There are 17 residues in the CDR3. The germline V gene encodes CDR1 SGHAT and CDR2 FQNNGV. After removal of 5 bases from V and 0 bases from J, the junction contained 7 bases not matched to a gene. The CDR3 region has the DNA TGTGCCAGCAGCCAAGGACAGGCGAGCTCCTATAATTCACCCCTCCACTTT. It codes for CASSQGQASSYNSPLHF.

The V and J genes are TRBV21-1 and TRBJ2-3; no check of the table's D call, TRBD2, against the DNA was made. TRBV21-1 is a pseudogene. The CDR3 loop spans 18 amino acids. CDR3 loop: CASRPARYCGPSTDTQYF. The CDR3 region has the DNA TGTGCCAGCAGGCCGGCGAGATACTGCGGGCCTAGCACAGATACGCAGTATTTT.

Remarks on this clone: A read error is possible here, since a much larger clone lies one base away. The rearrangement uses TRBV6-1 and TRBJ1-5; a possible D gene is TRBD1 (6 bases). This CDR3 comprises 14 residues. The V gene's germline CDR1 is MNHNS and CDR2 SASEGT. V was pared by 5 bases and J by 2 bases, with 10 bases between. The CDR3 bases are TGTGCCAGCAGTTATTCAGGGGGCAATCAGCCCCAGCATTTT. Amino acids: CASSYSGGNQPQHF.

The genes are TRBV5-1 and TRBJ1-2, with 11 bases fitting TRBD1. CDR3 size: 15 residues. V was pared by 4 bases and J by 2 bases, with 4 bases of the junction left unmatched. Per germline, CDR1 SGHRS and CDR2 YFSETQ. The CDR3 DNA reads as TGCGCCAGCAGCGCCGGGACAGGGGGAAACTATGGCTACACCTTC. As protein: CASSAGTGGNYGYTF.

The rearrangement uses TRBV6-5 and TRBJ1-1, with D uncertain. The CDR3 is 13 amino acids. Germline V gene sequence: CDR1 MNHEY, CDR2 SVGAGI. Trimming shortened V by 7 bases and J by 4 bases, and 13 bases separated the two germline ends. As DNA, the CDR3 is TGTGCCAGCATATCGGGGTCGGGCACTGAAGCTTTCTTT. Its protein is CASISGSGTEAFF.

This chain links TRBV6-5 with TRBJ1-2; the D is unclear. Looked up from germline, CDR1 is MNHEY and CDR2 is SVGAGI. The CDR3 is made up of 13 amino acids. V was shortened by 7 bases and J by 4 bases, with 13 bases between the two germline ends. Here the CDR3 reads CASTISGSYGYTF. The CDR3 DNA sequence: TGTGCCAGCACCATCAGTGGGAGCTATGGCTACACCTTC.

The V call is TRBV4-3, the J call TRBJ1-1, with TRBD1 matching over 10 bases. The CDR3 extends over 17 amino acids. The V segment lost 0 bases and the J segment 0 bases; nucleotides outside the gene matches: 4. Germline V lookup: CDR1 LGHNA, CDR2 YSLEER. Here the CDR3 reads CASSQDEGTGVNTEAFF. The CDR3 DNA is TGCGCCAGCAGCCAAGATGAGGGGACAGGGGTGAACACTGAAGCTTTCTTT.

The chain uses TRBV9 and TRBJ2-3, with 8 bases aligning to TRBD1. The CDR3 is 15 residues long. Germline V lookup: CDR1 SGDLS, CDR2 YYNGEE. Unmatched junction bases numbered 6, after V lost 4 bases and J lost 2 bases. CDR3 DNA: TGTGCCAGCAGCTCAGGACAGGGAAACACAGATACGCAGTATTTT. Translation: CASSSGQGNTDTQYF. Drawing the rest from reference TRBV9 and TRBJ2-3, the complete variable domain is DSGVTQTPKHLITATGQRVTLRCSPRSGDLSVYWYQQSLDQGLQFLIQYYNGEERAKGNILERFSAQQFPDLHSELNLSSLELGDSALYFCASSSGQGNTDTQYFGPGTRLTVL.

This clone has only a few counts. In nucleotides, the CDR3 is TGTGCCACCATGACTAGCCCCTCCTACAATGAGCAGTTCTTC. Its protein is CATMTSPSYNEQFF. The chain joins TRBV6-1 to TRBJ2-1; 7 bases fit TRBD2. Unmatched junction bases numbered 6, after V lost 10 bases and J lost 0 bases. The CDR3 length is 14 residues. Germline CDR1 reads MNHNS; CDR2 reads SASEGT.

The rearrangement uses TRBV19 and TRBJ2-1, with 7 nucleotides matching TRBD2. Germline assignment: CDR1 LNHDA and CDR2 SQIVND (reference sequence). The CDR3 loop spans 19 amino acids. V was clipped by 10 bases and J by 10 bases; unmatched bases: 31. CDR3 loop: CATTTNRDPRGLAVVEQFF. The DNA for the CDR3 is TGTGCCACCACAACGAACCGGGACCCTAGAGGGCTAGCGGTCGTCGAGCAGTTCTTC.

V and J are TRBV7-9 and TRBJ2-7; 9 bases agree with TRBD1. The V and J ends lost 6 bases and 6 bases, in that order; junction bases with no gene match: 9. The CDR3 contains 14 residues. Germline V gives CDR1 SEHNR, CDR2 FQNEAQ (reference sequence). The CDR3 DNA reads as TGTGCCAGCAGTCCCCGGGACAGGGTCTTCGAGCAGTACTTC. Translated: CASSPRDRVFEQYF.